The sequence of this TCR beta chain was determined in a study of cytomegalovirus exposure and HLA in healthy donors. Whole-study results and caveats: In a later analysis, parvovirus B19, influenza, CMV and Epstein-Barr virus appeared linked to several top co-occurrence clusters. TRBV6-2, TRBV6-3 and some other V segments were unresolvable in 87-base-pair reads.

Comments on this clone: Its antigen remains unidentified.

The PCR was carried out with 60 Vbeta primers and 13 Jbeta primers. Only in-frame clones appear in the TCRdb table, and some are missing; sequencing was by immunoSEQ multiplex PCR. The sample table includes some 80,000 clones. V shed 5 bases, J shed 4 bases, and the junction held 9 bases outside the gene matches. CDR1 MDHEN and CDR2 SYDVKM come from the germline V gene. The CDR3 extends over 15 amino acids. Healthy bone marrow donors supplied every sample. The chain combines TRBV28 with TRBJ2-7; 9 bases agree with TRBD1. The material sequenced was PBMCs. This clonotype originated in a woman younger than 45 in good health and CMV-seronegative. The CDR3 DNA is TGTGCCAGCAGTCCCGGGACAGGGAAAAGATACGAGCAGTACTTC. This translates into CASSPGTGKRYEQYF. Drawing the rest from reference TRBV28 and TRBJ2-7, the complete variable domain is DVKVTQSSRYLVKRTGEKVFLECVQDMDHENMFWYRQDPGLGLRLIYFSYDVKMKEKGDIPEGYSVSREKKERFSLILESASTNQTSMYLCASSPGTGKRYEQYFGPGTRLTVT.